This paragraph covers one T cell receptor (beta chain) sequence. Antigen: not known. This specimen comes from a study of T cell responses to AZD1222 COVID-19 vaccine. Regarding the study as a whole: Spike-specific TCR breadth and depth were elevated following two AZD1222 doses. The peak T cell response came first, and repertoires were sampled only after it.

Second-dose intervals near 4 or 12 weeks were combined. Repertoires were generated with immunoSEQ multiplex PCR, while TCRdb's copy carries only in-frame clones and drops some. This table holds 180,000 or so clones, around 90% found once. Trimming took 7 bases from V and 3 from J, leaving 13 bases between them. CDR3 length: 13 amino acids. The germline gives CDR1 SGHVS, CDR2 FQNEAQ. The chain recombines TRBV7-8 with TRBJ2-7; D tentatively fits TRBD1 or TRBD2 (5 bases each). The material was peripheral blood, obtained 28 days after the second AZD1222 dose. This TCR derives from an adult who received the AZD1222 COVID-19 vaccine. CDR3 sequence (DNA): TGTGCCAGCACCATAAATGGGGGCTACGAGCAGTACTTC. It codes for CASTINGGYEQYF.